The text below deals with one T cell receptor beta chain. This sample was included in a study of blood T cell repertoires in COVID-19. On the study more broadly: T cells, B-cell-depleted T cells, or PBMCs supplied cDNA or gDNA.

Between the trimmed V and J ends, which lost 4 bases and 0 bases, there was a span of 16 bases. This CDR3 has 17 amino acids. Germline V gene sequence: CDR1 SGHTA, CDR2 FQGNSA. Libraries were prepared by immunoSEQ multiplex PCR; TCRdb keeps only in-frame clonotypes and omits some of them. There are 76,000 or so clones in the sample; 86% occur only once, and approximately 19% lies in the top ten. J is TRBJ2-1 and V is TRBV7-2, with D unresolved. The sequenced sample was peripheral blood. The sequence came from a man at least 80 years old in a cohort sampled during active COVID-19. This chain's CDR3 is CASSSQHSLSSYNEQFF. CDR3 coding DNA: TGTGCCAGCAGCTCCCAACACAGTCTAAGCTCCTACAATGAGCAGTTCTTC.